Described below is a single TCR beta chain sequence and its context. With the 5' RACE reads reprocessed, TCRdb shows one record per CDR3 protein and no DNA. Its table records roughly 430,000 distinct CDR3 sequences. The sample comes from a study of T cells expressing NK-cell markers. This CDR3 is built from 14 residues. CDR1 SGHTA and CDR2 FQGNSA come from the germline V gene. J is TRBJ2-7 and V is TRBV7-2; TCRdb returns TRBD2, unconfirmable since there is no DNA. This TCR was sampled from a woman aged 18 to 75 in good health. The sample taken for sequencing was blood T cells: a sorted CD56 or NKG2C T cell subset, CD4+ or CD8+ T cells, or bulk PBMC T cells (not recorded which). This CDR3 reads CASTRRGSSYEQYF.